These 31 T cell receptor beta chains originate from one sample sequenced in a study of immune heterogeneity within non-small cell lung tumors. TCR beta CDR3 amplification used multiplex PCR with 32 V and 13 J primers. TCRdb ran MiXCR on the multiplex PCR reads and lists one entry per CDR3 protein. The table shows roughly 14,000 distinct CDR3 sequences, with around 28% occurring only once. The starting template was genomic DNA from bulk tumor, roughly 610 ng per sample. Far-apart biopsies, several per primary tumor, were taken during surgery. Before undergoing curative surgery, patients had newly diagnosed non-small cell lung cancer that was untreated. Specimen: lung tumor tissue. These receptors came from a man aged 35 to 55 with non-small cell lung cancer.

As for this clonotype: With a much larger clone just one base away, this may be a read error. The chain employs TRBV10-3 and TRBJ2-5, with D tentatively TRBD1 (5 bases). This CDR3 is 12 amino acids long. The V gene's germline CDR1 is ENHRY and CDR2 SYGVKD. Here the CDR3 DNA reads TGTGCCATCAGCCAGGGTAAAGAGACCAAGTACTTC. This translates into CAISQGKETKYF.

This clonotype is termed medium-sized. The J gene is TRBJ1-2, the V gene TRBV20-1, with D possibly TRBD1 on 5 matching bases. Per the germline V gene, CDR1 is DFQATT and CDR2 is SNEGSKA (reference sequence). Trimming left V 5 bases short and J 7 bases short, with 20 bases between. The CDR3 consists of 14 residues. The CDR3 sequence: CSASRTGREGGYTF. As DNA, the CDR3 is TGCAGTGCTTCCCGGACGGGGCGAGAGGGTGGCTACACCTTC.

A word on this clonotype: A much larger clonotype is one base distant, so this may be a read error. Since no conserved phenylalanine or tryptophan closes the CDR3, a read error is the likely cause. This chain links TRBV3-1 with TRBJ1-2, with 7 bases identical to TRBD1. Germline trimming cut 4 bases from V and 4 bases from J; bases unmatched to any gene: 9. Per the germline V gene, CDR1 is LGHDT and CDR2 is YNNKEL (reference sequence). This CDR3 has 15 amino acids. The CDR3 DNA follows: TGTGCCAGCAGCCCCTTCGTTCAGGGGGGCTATGGCTACACCTAC. As protein: CASSPFVQGGYGYTY.

There are a few counts of this clonotype. The chain couples TRBV10-3 to TRBJ1-5; D is unclear. V shed 10 bases and J shed 4 bases, with 11 bases lying between them. The CDR3 loop spans 12 amino acids. The germline CDR1 and CDR2 sequences are ENHRY and SYGVKD. In nucleotides, the CDR3 is TGTGCCACACCTAGGGAAAATCAGCCCCAGCATTTT. Residues: CATPRENQPQHF.

Within the sample, this clonotype is medium-sized. CDR3 DNA: TGTGCCAGCAGTTTAAGGGGGGATTCACCCCTCCACTTT. Translation: CASSLRGDSPLHF. V gene TRBV28 combines with J gene TRBJ1-6, with D possibly being TRBD1 (6 bases). This CDR3 comprises 13 residues. The V end lost 2 bases, the J end lost 8 bases, and 7 bases lay between the germline ends. CDR1 and CDR2 from the germline V gene are MDHEN and SYDVKM. The full variable domain, rest sourced from reference TRBV28 and TRBJ1-6, is DVKVTQSSRYLVKRTGEKVFLECVQDMDHENMFWYRQDPGLGLRLIYFSYDVKMKEKGDIPEGYSVSREKKERFSLILESASTNQTSMYLCASSLRGDSPLHFGNGTRLTVT.

By sample fraction, this clonotype is medium-sized (0.01 to 0.1%). V usage is TRBV6-2 or TRBV6-3 and J usage is TRBJ2-7; 8 bases are shared with TRBD2. This CDR3 spans 15 amino acids. With V trimmed by 5 bases and J by 4 bases, 10 bases remained unmatched. Per the germline V gene, CDR1 is MNHEY and CDR2 is SVGEGT. CDR3 sequence: CASSAPGLGNYEQYF. The CDR3 DNA is TGTGCCAGCAGTGCGCCGGGACTAGGCAATTACGAGCAGTACTTC.

This clonotype occurred a few times. The rearrangement uses TRBV5-6 and TRBJ2-2, with a possible D match to TRBD2 (6 bases). Trimming took off 4 bases at V and 5 bases at J, with 15 bases between the two ends. CDR1 is SGHDT, CDR2 YYEEEE, per germline. This CDR3 spans 15 amino acids. As DNA, the CDR3 is TGTGCCAGCAGCCACGGGGGATGGAGGACCGGGGAGCTGTTTTTT. Its translation is CASSHGGWRTGELFF.

On this clonotype: A much larger clone is a single base away; this may be a read error. The rearrangement links TRBV15 to TRBJ1-1, with D perhaps TRBD1 (5 bases). CDR3 length: 16 amino acids. Germline lookup yields CDR1 LNHNV and CDR2 YYDKDF (reference sequence). V shed 0 bases and J shed 0 bases, with 11 bases lying between them. The CDR3 bases are TGTGCCACCAGCAGAGAAAGGGGTGGGGTGAACACTGAAGCTTTCTTT. Its protein is CATSRERGGVNTEAFF.

This clonotype is medium-sized in the sample. This chain uses TRBV11-3 with TRBJ2-7; 7 bases line up with TRBD1. The CDR3 is made up of 17 amino acids. Per the germline V gene, CDR1 is SGHNT and CDR2 is YENEEA. Trimming removed 3 bases from V and 3 bases from J; junction bases left unmatched: 14. As DNA, the CDR3 is TGTGCCAGCAGCTTTGCCCCGACAGGGCCCCCTTTCTACGAGCAGTACTTC. The encoded protein is CASSFAPTGPPFYEQYF.

This clonotype was counted at least ten times. V is TRBV6-5 and J is TRBJ2-6; 7 positions agree with TRBD1. The V and J ends lost 2 bases and 0 bases, in that order; junction bases with no gene match: 4. This CDR3 region has 17 residues. In germline, CDR1 is MNHEY, CDR2 SVGAGI. The CDR3 sequence: CASSYRGTASGANVLTF. CDR3 nucleotide sequence: TGTGCCAGCAGTTACCGAGGGACAGCCTCTGGGGCCAACGTCCTGACTTTC.

This clonotype is medium-sized in the sample. CDR3: CASSQRLDGELFF. Written as DNA, the CDR3 is TGTGCCAGCAGCCAAAGGCTAGACGGGGAGCTGTTTTTT. The V call is TRBV7-8, the J call TRBJ2-2; D gene ambiguous. Between the trimmed V and J ends, which lost 5 bases and 7 bases, there was a span of 11 bases. There are 13 residues in the CDR3. The germline V gene encodes CDR1 SGHVS and CDR2 FQNEAQ.

Concerning this clonotype itself: Since a much larger clone is just one base distant, this may be a read error. V gene TRBV12-3 or TRBV12-4 combines with J gene TRBJ2-5; no firm D call. The V gene lost 4 bases and the J gene lost 1 base, with 13 bases spanning the gap. The CDR3 totals 15 residues. CDR3 region: CASSYTDMGQETQYF. The CDR3 DNA sequence: TGTGCCAGCAGTTACACTGACATGGGCCAAGAGACCCAGTACTTC.

Many counts were recorded for this clonotype. The CDR3 loop reads CASSPGGTSSNYGYTF. CDR3 DNA: TGCGCCAGCAGCCCTGGTGGGACCTCTTCGAACTATGGCTACACCTTC. The gene calls are TRBV5-1 and TRBJ1-2; the D gene is possibly TRBD1 (5 bases). Germline CDR1 is SGHRS and CDR2 is YFSETQ. V was pared by 4 bases and J by 2 bases, with 18 bases between. This CDR3 spans 16 amino acids.

This clonotype was seen ten or more times. The rearrangement links TRBV12-3 or TRBV12-4 to TRBJ2-7, with D possibly matching TRBD2 (7 bases). The CDR3 totals 13 residues. Trimming cost V 3 bases and J 2 bases, with 8 bases left between them. The CDR3 loop reads CASSFGGPYEQYF. In nucleotides, the CDR3 is TGTGCCAGCAGTTTCGGGGGGCCCTACGAGCAGTACTTC.

This clonotype was counted many times. The chain links TRBV19 to TRBJ2-5; D call uncertain. CDR1 LNHDA and CDR2 SQIVND come from the germline V gene (reference sequence). V lost 2 bases and J 5 bases, leaving 9 bases between the germline ends. The CDR3 length is 13 residues. CDR3 nucleotide sequence: TGTGCCAGTAGTATATCACATCCGGAGACCCAGTACTTC. Encoded protein: CASSISHPETQYF.

Comments on this clonotype: Possible read error: a much larger clone is one base away. This rearrangement joins TRBV11-3 to TRBJ2-7, with 9 bases matching TRBD2. The CDR3 runs to 14 residues. Germline V gives CDR1 SGHNT, CDR2 YENEEA. Trimming at V came to 7 bases and at J to 5 bases, leaving 9 bases not matched to a gene. CDR3 nucleotides: TGTGCCAGCAATCAACTTAGCGGGAGCCACGAGCAGTACTTC. Translated, it gives CASNQLSGSHEQYF. The complete variable domain, with remaining parts taken from reference TRBV11-3 and TRBJ2-7, reads EAGVVQSPRYKIIEKKQPVAFWCNPISGHNTLYWYLQNLGQGPELLIRYENEEAVDDSQLPKDRFSAERLKGVDSTLKIQPAELGDSAVYLCASNQLSGSHEQYFGPGTRLTVT.

This clonotype was found many times. This chain links TRBV27 with TRBJ2-3; possible D gene TRBD2, 5 bases. The CDR3 is 14 amino acids. Germline V lookup: CDR1 MNHEY, CDR2 SMNVEV (reference sequence). The V and J ends lost 1 base and 3 bases respectively, with 8 bases between them. This CDR3 is CASSLFRGTDTQYF. The CDR3 DNA reads as TGTGCCAGCAGTTTATTTCGGGGTACAGATACGCAGTATTTT.

There are many counts of this clonotype. The chain employs TRBV24-1 and TRBJ2-7; maybe TRBD1 (7 bases). Between the trimmed V and J ends, which lost 4 bases and 0 bases, there was a span of 15 bases. CDR1 and CDR2 from the germline V gene are KGHDR and SFDVKD. The CDR3 runs to 16 residues. As DNA, the CDR3 is TGTGCCACCAGTGAGGTCCAGGGGGGAAGCTCCTACGAGCAGTACTTC. Encoded protein: CATSEVQGGSSYEQYF.

Worth noting for this clonotype: A read error may explain this, as a much larger clone is one base away. The chain links TRBV9 to TRBJ2-3; D is undetermined. The germline CDR1 and CDR2 sequences are SGDLS and YYNGEE. CDR3 length: 16 amino acids. V was cut by 1 base and J by 0 bases, with 12 bases left in between. The CDR3 loop is CASSVNSMPSTDTQYF. The CDR3 region has the DNA TGTGCCAGCAGCGTAAATTCCATGCCTAGCACAGATACGCAGTATTTT.

This clonotype is medium-sized in the sample. The V gene is TRBV20-1, the J gene TRBJ1-6; D is ambiguous. CDR3 length equals 14 residues. The germline V gene encodes CDR1 DFQATT and CDR2 SNEGSKA (reference sequence). Trimming stripped 3 bases from V and 6 bases from J, with 12 bases between. The CDR3 DNA follows: TGCAGTGCTAGTCTGGCTAGAGCTAATTCACCCCTCCACTTT. This sequence encodes CSASLARANSPLHF.

This clonotype has only one observation. This may be a read error: a much more frequent sequence differs by one nucleotide. The chain carries TRBV5-1 and TRBJ2-3; TRBD2 matches at 14 bases. This CDR3 comprises 14 residues. Germline lookup yields CDR1 SGHRS and CDR2 YFSETQ. CDR3 nucleotides: TGCGCCAGCAGCCAGGGACTAGCGGGAGATCCGCAGTATTTT. It is translated as CASSQGLAGDPQYF.

This clonotype has a count of ten or more. This chain links TRBV9 with TRBJ2-7; the match to TRBD2 covers 11 bases. The CDR3 is 15 amino acids. The germline gives CDR1 SGDLS, CDR2 YYNGEE. The trim removed 0 bases at V and 5 bases at J, leaving 4 bases unmatched. Here the CDR3 DNA reads TGTGCCAGCAGCGTAGGACCTAGCGGGAGGAACGAGCAGTACTTC. Encoded protein: CASSVGPSGRNEQYF. The whole variable domain, filled in from reference TRBV9 and TRBJ2-7, reads DSGVTQTPKHLITATGQRVTLRCSPRSGDLSVYWYQQSLDQGLQFLIQYYNGEERAKGNILERFSAQQFPDLHSELNLSSLELGDSALYFCASSVGPSGRNEQYFGPGTRLTVT.

This clonotype has more than one count but fewer than ten. V gene TRBV6-1 combines with J gene TRBJ2-3, with 7 bases identical to TRBD1. The CDR3 sequence is 16 residues long. Losses at the gene ends were 3 bases for V and 7 bases for J; bases not matched to a gene: 13. From germline, CDR1 is MNHNS and CDR2 SASEGT. The CDR3 sequence is CASSEQPGTALNTQYF. In DNA form, the CDR3 reads TGTGCCAGCAGTGAGCAACCCGGGACAGCCTTAAATACGCAGTATTTT.

This clonotype was seen at least ten times. CDR3 nucleotide sequence: TGTGCCAGCATGCCTTTCCAAGAGACCCAGTACTTC. Its translation: CASMPFQETQYF. The chain carries TRBV6-4 and TRBJ2-5; D is undetermined. This CDR3 has 12 amino acids. Germline CDR1 MRHNA, CDR2 SNTAGT. The germline V and J ends were trimmed by 7 bases and 1 base, with 7 bases remaining between them.

As concerns this clonotype: Being one base from a much bigger clone, this may be a read error. V is TRBV6-2 or TRBV6-3 and J is TRBJ2-3, with D perhaps TRBD2 (5 bases). The CDR3 is 15 amino acids. Germline lookup yields CDR1 MNHEY and CDR2 SVGEGT. CDR3 nucleotide sequence: TGTGCCCGCAGTGGTCGGGGTAAATGGACAGATACGCAGTATTTT. Protein product: CARSGRGKWTDTQYF.

The table lists this clonotype with many counts. The chain recombines TRBV11-3 with TRBJ2-2; a weak D match, TRBD2 (6 bases). The germline gives CDR1 SGHNT, CDR2 YENEEA. The CDR3 runs to 15 residues. Trimming removed 3 bases at V and 5 bases at J, with 13 bases between. The CDR3 nucleotides are TGTGCCAGCAGCTTGCCGGGACTGGGTACCGGGGAGCTGTTTTTT. Translated, it gives CASSLPGLGTGELFF.

V gene TRBV28 combines with J gene TRBJ2-4; D tentatively reads TRBD1 or TRBD2 (5 bases each). The CDR3 spans 12 residues. CDR1 and CDR2 from the germline V gene are MDHEN and SYDVKM. V shed 5 bases and J shed 5 bases, with 7 bases lying between them. The CDR3 protein is CASSLGENIQYF. DNA for the CDR3: TGTGCCAGCAGTCTGGGGGAAAACATTCAGTACTTC. The complete variable domain, with remaining parts taken from reference TRBV28 and TRBJ2-4, reads DVKVTQSSRYLVKRTGEKVFLECVQDMDHENMFWYRQDPGLGLRLIYFSYDVKMKEKGDIPEGYSVSREKKERFSLILESASTNQTSMYLCASSLGENIQYFGAGTRLSVL.

This clonotype was counted only a few times. The gene calls are TRBV29-1 and TRBJ1-1, with D maybe TRBD1 (6 bases). This CDR3 region has 15 residues. CDR1 and CDR2 (germline): SQVTM, ANQGSEA. V lost 4 bases and J lost 1, with 16 bases in between. CDR3 sequence: CSVVSRGAANTEAFF. DNA of the CDR3: TGCAGCGTTGTTTCACGGGGGGCGGCGAACACTGAAGCTTTCTTT.

The genes are TRBV7-2 and TRBJ2-7; possible D gene TRBD2, 6 bases. Deletions cut 5 bases from V and 7 bases from J, with 21 bases between. This CDR3 has 15 amino acids. Looked up from germline, CDR1 is SGHTA and CDR2 is FQGNSA. The CDR3 DNA reads TGTGCCAGCAGCGACTTGGACTATTTGTCTAGAGAGCAGTACTTC. Amino acid sequence: CASSDLDYLSREQYF.

Concerning this clonotype: Since a much larger clone is just one base distant, this may be a read error. The chain couples TRBV9 to TRBJ2-7; 11 nucleotides align to TRBD2. CDR3 length: 15 residues. Germline-derived CDR1 and CDR2 are SGDLS and YYNGEE. V lost 0 bases and J lost 5; bases outside the gene matches: 4. CDR3 sequence (DNA): TGTGCCAGCAGCGTAGGACCTAGCGGGGGGAACGAGCAGTACTTC. Amino acid sequence: CASSVGPSGGNEQYF.

Sample share makes this clonotype medium-sized. The J gene is TRBJ2-1, the V gene TRBV11-2, with D unresolved. The CDR3 has 11 amino acids. CDR1 is SGHAT and CDR2 is FQNNGV in the germline V gene. The V gene lost 2 bases and the J gene lost 8 bases, with 4 bases spanning the gap. As DNA, the CDR3 is TGTGCCAGCAGCTTATTATATGAGCAGTTCTTC. As protein: CASSLLYEQFF.